The clone carrying this T cell receptor beta chain was observed a few times. The antigen is undetermined. The treatment denotes: roughly ten-day PBMC culture with coronavirus spike peptide pools or control peptides (ViraFEST assay). The sample is drawn from a study of vaccination and CD4 T cells after COVID-19. Study-wide points: Data came from relatively few convalescent patients and lacked early post-infection timepoints.

V gave up 5 bases and J gave up 0 bases, with 22 bases separating them. The CDR3 contains 18 residues. The V gene's germline CDR1 is SGHTA and CDR2 FQGNSA. CD4+ T cells that had been cultured provided DNA sequenced with the Oncomine TCR Beta short-read assay. In TCRdb, the PCR reads were re-called with MiXCR into one record per CDR3 protein. Of fewer than 5,500 distinct CDR3 sequences listed, about half were seen once; the top ten hold 25% to 30%. Sequenced: CD4+ T cells from blood, cultured in vitro. This chain links TRBV7-2 with TRBJ1-1; D is uncertain. This receptor was identified in a human donor who had recovered from COVID-19. The CDR3 sequence is CASSPRVVAGLMNTEAFF. CDR3 coding DNA: TGTGCCAGCAGCCCACGGGTTGTGGCAGGACTCATGAACACTGAAGCTTTCTTT. Drawing the rest from reference TRBV7-2 and TRBJ1-1, the complete variable domain is GAGVSQSPSNKVTEKGKDVELRCDPISGHTALYWYRQSLGQGLEFLIYFQGNSAPDKSGLPSDRFSAERTGGSVSTLTIQRTQQEDSAVYLCASSPRVVAGLMNTEAFFGQGTRLTVV.